Ten or more counts support the clone carrying this TCR beta chain. What it binds is unknown. Disease lasting under 3 months, a NOSPECS grade of at least 4, and a Clinical Activity Score of at least 3 were features of the ophthalmopathy patients. Amplified regions were TCR beta CDR3 sequences from RNA transcripts. The TCR CDR3 was amplified in a first-round RT-PCR using the HTBI primer set. TCRdb analysed the multiplex PCR reads with MiXCR anew, one entry per CDR3 protein. The repertoire includes 660,000 or so distinct CDR3 sequences, around 21% of them detected once, and roughly a third sits in the top ten. Germline V gene lookup returns CDR1 SGHRS and CDR2 YFSETQ. Trimming removed 6 bases from V and 7 bases from J, with 7 bases in between. The CDR3 contains 11 residues. The entry originates in a study of T cells in Graves' hyperthyroidism and ophthalmopathy. Points from the study as a whole: The model predicted ophthalmopathy a median around six months before onset.

The genes are TRBV5-1 and TRBJ2-2; D gene unclear. Material: blood. The origin of this receptor is a man aged 25-45 years with Graves' ophthalmopathy. The CDR3 region is CASTDFGELFF. The CDR3 DNA is TGCGCCAGCACCGATTTCGGGGAGCTGTTTTTT.